A selection of T cell receptor beta chains follows, all from one sample in a study of blood T cell repertoires in COVID-19. Here immunoSEQ multiplex PCR was the method, and the copy in TCRdb shows in-frame clones only, minus some. This sample has a few hundred thousand clones, with about 86% found just once. The sequencing input was PBMCs or T cells enriched from blood (not recorded which). These receptors were taken from a woman in her forties or fifties in a cohort exposed to, infected with or recovered from COVID-19 (not recorded which). Both conserved end residues are part of each CDR3. D genes are given only for firm matches. Part of the rows lack a size; the others show once, few, many or a class for expanded clones.

d_call	v_call	j_call	clone_size	cdr3_aa	cdr3_nt
.	TRBV2	TRBJ2-2	.	CASSGVNIPMELFF	TGTGCCAGCAGTGGAGTGAATATCCCCATGGAGCTGTTTTTT
.	TRBV12-3/TRBV12-4	TRBJ1-2	once	CASRDPGAAGYTF	TGTGCCAGCAGGGACCCAGGGGCTGCTGGCTACACCTTC
.	TRBV28	TRBJ2-7	.	CASSLVGGAEHSYEQYF	TGTGCCAGCAGTTTAGTGGGGGGGGCGGAACACTCCTACGAGCAGTACTTC
TRBD1	TRBV7-2	TRBJ1-2	.	CASSPRAGTGNLNYGYTF	TGTGCCAGCAGTCCCCGGGCCGGGACAGGGAACCTAAACTATGGCTACACCTTC
TRBD2	TRBV5-4	TRBJ2-7	.	CASSLDSGGAWEQYF	TGTGCCAGCAGCTTGGATAGCGGGGGGGCTTGGGAGCAGTACTTC
.	TRBV29-1	TRBJ1-4	.	CSVDGGRLGSNEKLFF	TGCAGCGTGGATGGTGGGCGACTAGGCTCAAATGAAAAACTGTTTTTT
TRBD1	TRBV19	TRBJ1-1	once	CASNKAGTGGNEAFF	TGTGCCAGTAACAAGGCCGGGACAGGGGGCAATGAAGCTTTCTTT
.	TRBV6-5	TRBJ2-7	.	CASSNPSRGEQYF	TGTGCCAGCAGCAACCCCTCCAGGGGCGAGCAGTACTTC
.	TRBV12-3/TRBV12-4	TRBJ2-7	.	CASSSGTPLEQYF	TGTGCCAGCAGTTCAGGGACACCGCTAGAGCAGTACTTC
TRBD2	TRBV5-8	TRBJ2-5	.	CASSLDSGGPRAFQYF	TGTGCCAGCAGCTTGGATAGCGGGGGGCCGCGAGCATTCCAGTACTTC
.	TRBV27	TRBJ1-2	.	CASSLKGGNNYGYTF	TGTGCCAGCAGCCTTAAGGGAGGGAATAACTATGGCTACACCTTC
.	TRBV27	TRBJ1-1	.	CASSLYRDTEAFF	TGTGCCAGCAGTTTATACAGGGACACTGAAGCTTTCTTT
TRBD1	TRBV27	TRBJ2-7	.	CASVAQGGHEQYF	TGTGCCAGTGTCGCACAGGGGGGTCACGAGCAGTACTTC
TRBD1	TRBV7-7	TRBJ2-7	.	CASSLGTGLNYEQYF	TGTGCTAGCAGCTTGGGGACAGGGCTTAACTACGAGCAGTACTTC
TRBD1	TRBV11-2	TRBJ1-6	.	CASSLTGGASPLHF	TGTGCCAGCAGCTTGACAGGGGGCGCCTCACCCCTCCACTTT
.	TRBV18	TRBJ1-4	.	CASSAGGDGKEKLFF	TGTGCCAGCTCCGCCGGGGGGGACGGAAAAGAAAAACTGTTTTTT
TRBD1	TRBV4-2	TRBJ2-7	.	CASSQTGNEQYF	TGTGCCAGCAGCCAGACAGGGAACGAGCAGTACTTC
.	TRBV4-3	TRBJ2-2	.	CASSQRLDSYTGELFF	TGCGCCAGCAGCCAGAGATTGGACAGCTACACCGGGGAGCTGTTTTTT
TRBD1	TRBV2	TRBJ1-4	.	CASKGQGALNEKLFF	TGTGCCAGCAAGGGACAGGGGGCGTTGAATGAAAAACTGTTTTTT
.	TRBV29-1	TRBJ1-4	.	CSVEDRGSSGEKLFF	TGCAGCGTTGAAGATCGCGGCAGCTCGGGTGAAAAACTGTTTTTT
TRBD1	TRBV28	TRBJ1-2	.	CASSLQGANGYTF	TGTGCCAGCAGTTTACAGGGGGCCAATGGCTACACCTTC
TRBD2	TRBV7-2	TRBJ2-5	.	CASSLVMILLAGNQETQYF	TGTGCCAGCAGCTTAGTGATGATCCTCCTAGCGGGGAACCAAGAGACCCAGTACTTC
TRBD1	TRBV19	TRBJ2-5	.	CASSRLSGQGGETQYF	TGTGCCAGTAGTCGCCTATCGGGACAGGGAGGAGAGACCCAGTACTTC
TRBD1	TRBV4-1	TRBJ2-2	.	CASSWDRNTGELFF	TGCGCCAGCAGCTGGGACAGGAACACCGGGGAGCTGTTTTTT
.	TRBV15	TRBJ1-2	.	CATSSNRVGYTF	TGTGCCACCAGCAGCAACAGGGTTGGCTACACCTTC
TRBD2	TRBV28	TRBJ2-7	.	CASSFLRGAYEQYF	TGTGCCAGCAGTTTTTTACGGGGGGCCTACGAGCAGTACTTC
TRBD1	TRBV19	TRBJ1-1	.	CASSTLRTGVTEAFF	TGTGCCAGTAGTACACTGCGGACAGGGGTGACTGAAGCTTTCTTT
TRBD1	TRBV7-6	TRBJ1-6	.	CASSPGTGDWNSPLHF	TGTGCCAGCAGCCCCGGGACAGGGGATTGGAATTCACCCCTCCACTTT
TRBD1	TRBV30	TRBJ1-6	.	CAWSTRQGDSPLHF	TGTGCCTGGAGTACCCGACAGGGGGACTCACCCCTCCACTTT
TRBD1	TRBV2	TRBJ1-4	.	CASSYRGLGEKLFF	TGTGCCAGCAGTTATAGGGGGCTTGGTGAAAAACTGTTTTTT
.	TRBV19	TRBJ2-2	.	CASSIRSGFGRGGELFF	TGTGCCAGTAGTATTAGGTCAGGGTTTGGCAGAGGCGGGGAGCTGTTTTTT
.	TRBV18	TRBJ1-6	.	CASSPNGGGEGPLHF	TGTGCCAGCTCACCGAACGGGGGGGGTGAAGGACCCCTCCACTTT
TRBD1	TRBV3-1/TRBV3-2	TRBJ1-3	.	CASSRFSTQGVSGNTIYF	TGTGCCAGCAGCCGTTTTAGTACACAGGGGGTATCTGGAAACACCATATATTTT
.	TRBV6-5	TRBJ2-1	.	CASSSTQGAYNEQFF	TGTGCCAGCAGTTCCACACAGGGTGCCTACAATGAGCAGTTCTTC
TRBD1	TRBV4-3	TRBJ1-1	.	CASSQDPRGTEAFF	TGCGCCAGCAGCCAAGATCCCAGGGGGACTGAAGCTTTCTTT
TRBD1	TRBV4-1	TRBJ2-5	.	CASSRAQTGVPETQYF	TGCGCCAGCAGCCGCGCACAGACAGGGGTGCCTGAGACCCAGTACTTC
.	TRBV20-1	TRBJ2-7	.	CSAHNIYEQYF	TGCAGTGCTCACAATATCTACGAGCAGTACTTC
.	TRBV5-8	TRBJ2-1	few	CASSFSGGNYNEQFF	TGTGCCAGCAGCTTCTCGGGGGGCAACTACAATGAGCAGTTCTTC
TRBD1	TRBV28	TRBJ1-2	.	CASSLGTVFGYGYTF	TGTGCCAGCAGTTTAGGGACAGTGTTTGGCTATGGCTACACCTTC
TRBD2	TRBV5-1	TRBJ2-3	.	CASSLSGLAPNSQYF	TGCGCCAGCAGCTTATCCGGACTAGCGCCAAACTCTCAGTATTTT